The sequence of this T cell receptor (beta chain) was determined in a study of T cells in Graves' hyperthyroidism and ophthalmopathy. The study, taken as a whole, reports: Appearing also in blood were most of the thyroid clonotypes expanded above 0.001. Stable hyperthyroidism was told apart from ophthalmopathy by a model built on 13 V-J features. The model forecast ophthalmopathy, anticipating it by a median around 6.4 months before onset.

This clonotype was counted at least ten times. The antigen is unknown. V lost 7 bases and J lost 8; bases outside the gene matches: 7. The CDR3 runs 13 residues. The germline V gene encodes CDR1 MDHEN and CDR2 SYDVKM. Sampled blood dates from first hyperthyroidism diagnosis, and it precedes any ophthalmopathy symptoms. The source material, RNA transcripts, was used to amplify TCR beta CDR3 regions. Initially, a first-round RT-PCR of the TCR CDR3 employed the HTBI primer set. TCRdb re-analysed the multiplex PCR reads in MiXCR, keeping a single row per CDR3 protein. The data contain about 160,000 distinct CDR3 sequences, less than 10% of them singletons.

The chain recombines TRBV28 with TRBJ2-3; TRBD1 aligns across 9 bases. The TCR comes from a woman between 18 and 29 years old with Graves' hyperthyroidism that later progressed to Graves' ophthalmopathy. The source material was blood. CDR3 in DNA: TGTGCCAGCACTAAGGACAGGGGCGGTACGCAGTATTTT. It specifies CASTKDRGGTQYF.